This T cell receptor (beta chain) was recovered during a study of OX40 agonist ivuxolimab in advanced cancers. Study information: Subjects had a mean age of 60 years, with a range of roughly 23 to 80; more than 75% were male. Three patients, one with hepatocellular carcinoma and two with cutaneous melanoma, responded partially.

The protocol was immunoSEQ multiplex PCR, while the TCRdb copy is restricted to in-frame clones and leaves out a portion. This table holds tens of thousands of clones, nearly 90% found once. The V gene lost 4 bases and the J gene lost 9 bases, with 15 bases spanning the gap. The germline gives CDR1 GTSNPN, CDR2 SVGIG (reference sequence). The CDR3 sequence is 12 residues long. The sequencing here drew on CD4+ or CD8+ T cells sorted from blood, taken in a trial of the OX40 agonist ivuxolimab. The source is an adult with an advanced solid tumor such as melanoma, head and neck, liver or kidney cancer. The chain combines TRBV30 with TRBJ1-1; no reliable D call. CDR3 loop: CAWNRVIGQAFF. The CDR3 DNA sequence: TGTGCCTGGAATAGGGTGATAGGCCAAGCTTTCTTT.